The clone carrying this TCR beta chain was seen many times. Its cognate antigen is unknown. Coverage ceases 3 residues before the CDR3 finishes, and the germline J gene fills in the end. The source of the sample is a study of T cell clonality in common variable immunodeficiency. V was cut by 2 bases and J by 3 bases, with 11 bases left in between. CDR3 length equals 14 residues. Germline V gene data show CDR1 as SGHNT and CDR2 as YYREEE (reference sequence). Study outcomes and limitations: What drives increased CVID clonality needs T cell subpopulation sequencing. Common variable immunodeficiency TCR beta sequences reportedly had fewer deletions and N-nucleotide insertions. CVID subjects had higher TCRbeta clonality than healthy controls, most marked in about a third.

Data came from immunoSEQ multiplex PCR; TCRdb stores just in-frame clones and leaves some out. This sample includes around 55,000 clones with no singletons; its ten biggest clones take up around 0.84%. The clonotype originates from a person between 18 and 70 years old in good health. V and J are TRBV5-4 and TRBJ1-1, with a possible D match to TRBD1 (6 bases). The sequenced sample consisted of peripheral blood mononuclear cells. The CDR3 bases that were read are TGTGCCAGCAGCTTAGGGGGAAGGCACACTGAA. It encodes CASSLGGRHTE. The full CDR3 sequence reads CASSLGGRHTEAFF. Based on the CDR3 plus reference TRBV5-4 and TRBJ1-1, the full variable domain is ETGVTQSPTHLIKTRGQQVTLRCSSQSGHNTVSWYQQALGQGPQFIFQYYREEENGRGNFPPRFSGLQFPNYSSELNVNALELDDSALYLCASSLGGRHTEAFFGQGTRLTVV.